This T cell receptor (beta chain) came from a study of blood T cell repertoires in COVID-19. About the study: Donors in the United States, Italy and Spain gave samples during acute or convalescent COVID-19. The cDNA or gDNA used as material had been derived from T cells, B-cell-depleted T cells, or PBMCs.

The authors' processing: Cell counts per sample came from amplifying reference gene primers. Profiling relied on immunoSEQ multiplex PCR, and the TCRdb table lists in-frame clones only, not all of them. D and trimming were read from the DNA, whereas the V and J calls and clone size are those reported in that table. The sample holds approximately 280,000 clones, approximately 85% seen once. Germline V gene data show CDR1 as GTSNPN and CDR2 as SVGIG (reference sequence). V lost 8 bases, J lost 0 bases, and 11 bases lay in between. The length of the CDR3 is 13 residues. The chain carries TRBV30 and TRBJ1-5; D is possibly TRBD1 (5 bases). This sequence was found in a man aged 50 to 60 with active or convalescent COVID-19. Sample: peripheral blood. The CDR3 region is CAGGGDSNQPQHF. Written as DNA, the CDR3 is TGTGCCGGCGGGGGAGATAGCAATCAGCCCCAGCATTTT.